This T cell receptor beta chain was captured by sequencing in a study of blood T cell repertoires in COVID-19. Assay used: immunoSEQ multiplex PCR; TCRdb lists only in-frame clones, some missing. The table includes 300,000 to 450,000 clones, 85% detected once. V was trimmed by 8 bases and J by 4 bases, leaving 13 bases between them. Germline values: CDR1 MNHEY, CDR2 SMNVEV (reference sequence). This CDR3 is 13 amino acids long. The sample taken for sequencing was peripheral blood. This chain connects TRBV27 to TRBJ2-3; D possibly corresponds to TRBD2 (5 bases). This TCR was recovered from a woman aged 18-29 years with acute or convalescent COVID-19. For the CDR3, the DNA is TGTGCCAGCGAGTTAGGGAGAGCAGATACGCAGTATTTT. Translation: CASELGRADTQYF.